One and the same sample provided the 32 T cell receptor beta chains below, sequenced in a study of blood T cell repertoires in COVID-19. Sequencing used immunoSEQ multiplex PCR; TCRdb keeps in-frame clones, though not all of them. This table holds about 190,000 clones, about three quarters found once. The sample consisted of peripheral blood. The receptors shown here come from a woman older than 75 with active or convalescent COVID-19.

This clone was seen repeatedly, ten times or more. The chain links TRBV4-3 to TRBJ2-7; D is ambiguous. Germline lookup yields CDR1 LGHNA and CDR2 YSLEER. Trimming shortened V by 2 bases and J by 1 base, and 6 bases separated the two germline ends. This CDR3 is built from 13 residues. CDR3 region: CASSQTTSYEQYF. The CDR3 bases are TGCGCCAGCAGCCAAACTACTTCCTACGAGCAGTACTTC.

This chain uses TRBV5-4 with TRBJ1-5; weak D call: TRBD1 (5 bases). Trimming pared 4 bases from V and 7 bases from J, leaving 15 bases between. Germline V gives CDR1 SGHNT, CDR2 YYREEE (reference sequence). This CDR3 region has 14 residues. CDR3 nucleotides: TGTGCCAGCAGCCCTGCAGGGTTCGGGCAGCCCCAGCATTTT. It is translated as CASSPAGFGQPQHF.

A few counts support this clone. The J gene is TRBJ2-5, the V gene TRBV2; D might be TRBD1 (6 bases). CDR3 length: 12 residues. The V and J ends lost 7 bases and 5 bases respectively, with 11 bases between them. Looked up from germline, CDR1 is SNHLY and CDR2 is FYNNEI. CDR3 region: CASKNRDETQYF. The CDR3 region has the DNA TGTGCCAGCAAAAACAGGGATGAGACCCAGTACTTC.

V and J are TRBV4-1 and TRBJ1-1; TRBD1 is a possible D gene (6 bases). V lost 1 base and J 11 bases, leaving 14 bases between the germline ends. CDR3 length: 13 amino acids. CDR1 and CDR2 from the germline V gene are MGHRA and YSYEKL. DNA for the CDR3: TGCGCCAGCAGCCAAGTGGGGGCATACTGGGCTTTCTTT. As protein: CASSQVGAYWAFF.

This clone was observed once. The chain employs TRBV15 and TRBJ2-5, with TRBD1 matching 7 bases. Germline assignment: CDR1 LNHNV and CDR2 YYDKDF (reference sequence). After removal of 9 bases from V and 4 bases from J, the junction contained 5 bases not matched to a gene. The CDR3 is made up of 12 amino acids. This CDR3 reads CATSRQGETQYF. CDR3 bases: TGTGCCACTAGCCGACAGGGAGAGACCCAGTACTTC.

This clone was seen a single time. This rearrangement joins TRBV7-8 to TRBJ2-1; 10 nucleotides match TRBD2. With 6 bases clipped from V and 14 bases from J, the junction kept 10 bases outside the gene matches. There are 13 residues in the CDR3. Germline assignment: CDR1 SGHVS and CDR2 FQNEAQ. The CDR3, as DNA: TGTGCCAGCAGTTTTGGGCTAGCGGGGGTAGAGTTCTTC. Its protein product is CASSFGLAGVEFF. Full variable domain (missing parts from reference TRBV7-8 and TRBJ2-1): GAGVSQSPRYKVAKRGQDVALRCDPISGHVSLFWYQQALGQGPEFLTYFQNEAQLDKSGLPSDRFFAERPEGSVSTLKIQRTQQEDSAVYLCASSFGLAGVEFFGPGTRLTVL.

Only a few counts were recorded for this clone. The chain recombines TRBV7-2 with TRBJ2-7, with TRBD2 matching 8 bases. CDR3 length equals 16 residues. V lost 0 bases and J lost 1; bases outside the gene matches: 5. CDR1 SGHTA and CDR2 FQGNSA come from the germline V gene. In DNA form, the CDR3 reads TGTGCCAGCAGCTTAGCCGGCGGGGGGATATCCTACGAGCAGTACTTC. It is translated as CASSLAGGGISYEQYF.

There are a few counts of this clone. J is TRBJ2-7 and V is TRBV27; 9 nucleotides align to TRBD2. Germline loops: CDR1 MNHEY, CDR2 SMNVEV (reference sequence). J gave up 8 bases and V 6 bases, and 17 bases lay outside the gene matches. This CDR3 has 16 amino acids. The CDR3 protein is CASSHPTGTSPGKQYF. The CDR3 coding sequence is TGTGCCAGCAGCCATCCTACCGGGACTAGCCCGGGGAAGCAGTACTTC.

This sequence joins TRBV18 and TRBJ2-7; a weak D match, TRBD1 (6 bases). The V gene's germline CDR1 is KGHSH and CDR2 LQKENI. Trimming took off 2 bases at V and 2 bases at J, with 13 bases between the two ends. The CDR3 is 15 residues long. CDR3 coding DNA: TGTGCCAGCTCACCAAGACAGGCGGCGGCCTACGAGCAGTACTTC. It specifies CASSPRQAAAYEQYF. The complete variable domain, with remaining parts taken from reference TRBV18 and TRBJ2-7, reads NAGVMQNPRHLVRRRGQEARLRCSPMKGHSHVYWYRQLPEEGLKFMVYLQKENIIDESGMPKERFSAEFPKEGPSILRIQQVVRGDSAAYFCASSPRQAAAYEQYFGPGTRLTVT.

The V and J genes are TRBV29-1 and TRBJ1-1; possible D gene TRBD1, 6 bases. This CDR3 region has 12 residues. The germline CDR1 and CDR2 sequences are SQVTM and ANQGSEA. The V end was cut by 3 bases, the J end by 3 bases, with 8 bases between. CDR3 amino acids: CSVEQGYTEAFF. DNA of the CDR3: TGCAGCGTTGAGCAGGGGTACACTGAAGCTTTCTTT.

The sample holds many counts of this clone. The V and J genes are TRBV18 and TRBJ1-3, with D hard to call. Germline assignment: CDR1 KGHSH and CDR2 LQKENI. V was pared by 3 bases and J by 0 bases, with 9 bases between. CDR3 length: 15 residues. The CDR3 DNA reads TGTGCCAGCTCACCCGGGGAAACCTCTGGAAACACCATATATTTT. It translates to CASSPGETSGNTIYF. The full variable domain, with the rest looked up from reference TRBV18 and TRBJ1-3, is NAGVMQNPRHLVRRRGQEARLRCSPMKGHSHVYWYRQLPEEGLKFMVYLQKENIIDESGMPKERFSAEFPKEGPSILRIQQVVRGDSAAYFCASSPGETSGNTIYFGEGSWLTVV.

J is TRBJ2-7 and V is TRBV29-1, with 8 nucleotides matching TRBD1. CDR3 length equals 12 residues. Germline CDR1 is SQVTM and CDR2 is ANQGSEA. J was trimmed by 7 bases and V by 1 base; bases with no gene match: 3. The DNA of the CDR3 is TGCAGCGTTGAAGGGACAGGGAGGGAGCAGTACTTC. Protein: CSVEGTGREQYF.

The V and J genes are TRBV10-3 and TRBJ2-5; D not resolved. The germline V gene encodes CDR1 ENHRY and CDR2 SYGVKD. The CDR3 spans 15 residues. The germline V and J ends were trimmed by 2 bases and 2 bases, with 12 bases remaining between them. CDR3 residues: CAISERATAQETQYF. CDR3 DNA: TGTGCCATCAGTGAGCGAGCTACAGCTCAAGAGACCCAGTACTTC.

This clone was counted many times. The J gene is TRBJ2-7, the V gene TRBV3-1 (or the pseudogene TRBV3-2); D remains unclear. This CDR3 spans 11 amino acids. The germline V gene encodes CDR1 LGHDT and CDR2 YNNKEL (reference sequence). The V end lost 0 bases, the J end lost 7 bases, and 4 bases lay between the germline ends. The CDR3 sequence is CASSQDQEQYF. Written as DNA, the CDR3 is TGTGCCAGCAGCCAAGATCAAGAGCAGTACTTC.

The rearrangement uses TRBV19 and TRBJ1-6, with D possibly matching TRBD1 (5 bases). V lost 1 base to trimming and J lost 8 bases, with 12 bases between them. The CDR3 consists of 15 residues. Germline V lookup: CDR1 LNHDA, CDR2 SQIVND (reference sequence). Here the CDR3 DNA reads TGTGCCAGTAGTATAGCAGCAGGGAGGTATTCACCCCTCCACTTT. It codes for CASSIAAGRYSPLHF.

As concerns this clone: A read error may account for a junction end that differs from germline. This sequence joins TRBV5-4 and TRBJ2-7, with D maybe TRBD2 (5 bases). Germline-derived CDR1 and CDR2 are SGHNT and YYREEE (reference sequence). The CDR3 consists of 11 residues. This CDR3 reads CASSLDGNRDF. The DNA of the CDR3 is TGTGCCAGCAGCTTGGACGGGAACCGCGACTTC.

The CDR3 sequence: CASSLNNYEQYF. In DNA form, the CDR3 reads TGTGCCAGCAGCCTTAACAACTACGAGCAGTACTTC. The chain recombines TRBV7-9 with TRBJ2-7; D gene unclear. Looked up from germline, CDR1 is SEHNR and CDR2 is FQNEAQ (reference sequence). This CDR3 spans 12 amino acids. V dropped 5 bases and J dropped 3 bases, with 8 bases sitting between them.

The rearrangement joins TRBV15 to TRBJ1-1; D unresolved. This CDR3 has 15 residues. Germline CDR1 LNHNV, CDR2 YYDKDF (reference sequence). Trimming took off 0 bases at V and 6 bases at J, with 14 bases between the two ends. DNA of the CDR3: TGTGCCACCAGCAGAGAACTAAAGGTGATCGCTGAAGCTTTCTTT. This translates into CATSRELKVIAEAFF. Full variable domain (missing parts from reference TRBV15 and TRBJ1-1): DAMVIQNPRYQVTQFGKPVTLSCSQTLNHNVMYWYQQKSSQAPKLLFHYYDKDFNNEADTPDNFQSRRPNTSFCFLDIRSPGLGDTAMYLCATSRELKVIAEAFFGQGTRLTVV.

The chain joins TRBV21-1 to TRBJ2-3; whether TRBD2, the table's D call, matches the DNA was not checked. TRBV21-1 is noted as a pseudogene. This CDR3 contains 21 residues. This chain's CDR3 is CASAGVLKMGGFFLLTDTQYF. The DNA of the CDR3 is TGTGCCAGCGCGGGGGTATTAAAAATGGGAGGGTTTTTCCTACTCACAGATACGCAGTATTTT.

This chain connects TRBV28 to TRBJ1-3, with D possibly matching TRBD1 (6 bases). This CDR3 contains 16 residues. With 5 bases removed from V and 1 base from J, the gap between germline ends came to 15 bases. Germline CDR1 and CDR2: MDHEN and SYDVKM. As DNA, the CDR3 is TGTGCCAGCAGTATAGGGGGAAGAGGGTCTGGAAACACCATATATTTT. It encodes CASSIGGRGSGNTIYF.

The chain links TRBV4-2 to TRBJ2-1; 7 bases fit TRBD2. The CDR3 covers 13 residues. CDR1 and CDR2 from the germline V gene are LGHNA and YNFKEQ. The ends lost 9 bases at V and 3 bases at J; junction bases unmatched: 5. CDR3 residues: CASLGGGYNEQFF. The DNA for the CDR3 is TGTGCCAGTTTGGGGGGGGGCTACAATGAGCAGTTCTTC.

DNA for the CDR3: TGTGCCAGCAGCCCACGGACAGGGCGTAGCAATCAGCCCCAGCATTTT. This translates into CASSPRTGRSNQPQHF. This chain connects TRBV7-2 to TRBJ1-5, with 8 bases fitting TRBD1. The CDR3 is 16 amino acids. Germline loops: CDR1 SGHTA, CDR2 FQGNSA. V lost 5 bases, J lost 0 bases, and 6 bases stayed unmatched.

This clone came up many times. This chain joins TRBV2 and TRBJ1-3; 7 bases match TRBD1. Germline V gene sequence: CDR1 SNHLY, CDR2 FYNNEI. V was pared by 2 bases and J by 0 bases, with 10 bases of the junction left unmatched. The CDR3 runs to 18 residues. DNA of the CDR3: TGTGCCAGCAGTGAAACGGGACAGTCCTATTTCTCTGGAAACACCATATATTTT. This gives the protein CASSETGQSYFSGNTIYF.

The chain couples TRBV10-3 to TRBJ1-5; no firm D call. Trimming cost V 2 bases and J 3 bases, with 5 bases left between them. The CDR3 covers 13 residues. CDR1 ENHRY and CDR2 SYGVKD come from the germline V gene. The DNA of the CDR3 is TGTGCCATCAGTGAGCGTCCCAATCAGCCCCAGCATTTT. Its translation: CAISERPNQPQHF.

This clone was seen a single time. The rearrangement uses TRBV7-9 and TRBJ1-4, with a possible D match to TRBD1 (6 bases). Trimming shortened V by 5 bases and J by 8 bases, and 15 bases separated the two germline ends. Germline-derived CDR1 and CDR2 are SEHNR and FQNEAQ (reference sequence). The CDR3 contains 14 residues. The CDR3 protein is CASSRTHGQEKLFF. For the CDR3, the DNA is TGTGCCAGCAGCCGAACTCACGGACAGGAAAAACTGTTTTTT.

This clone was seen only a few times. The CDR3 DNA sequence: TGTGCCAGCAGCTTCCACAGGATCAATCAGCCCCAGCATTTT. Translated, it gives CASSFHRINQPQHF. The J gene is TRBJ1-5, the V gene TRBV7-2; TRBD1 might be the D (5 bases). Germline V gives CDR1 SGHTA, CDR2 FQGNSA. The V gene lost 3 bases and the J gene lost 3 bases, with 9 bases spanning the gap. The CDR3 runs to 14 residues. Based on the CDR3 plus reference TRBV7-2 and TRBJ1-5, the full variable domain is GAGVSQSPSNKVTEKGKDVELRCDPISGHTALYWYRQSLGQGLEFLIYFQGNSAPDKSGLPSDRFSAERTGGSVSTLTIQRTQQEDSAVYLCASSFHRINQPQHFGDGTRLSIL.

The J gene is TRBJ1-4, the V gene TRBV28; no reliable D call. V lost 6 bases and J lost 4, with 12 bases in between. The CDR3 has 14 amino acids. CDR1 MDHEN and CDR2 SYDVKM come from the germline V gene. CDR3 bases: TGTGCCAGCAGGCCCGTCGGTGGTAATGAAAAACTGTTTTTT. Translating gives CASRPVGGNEKLFF.

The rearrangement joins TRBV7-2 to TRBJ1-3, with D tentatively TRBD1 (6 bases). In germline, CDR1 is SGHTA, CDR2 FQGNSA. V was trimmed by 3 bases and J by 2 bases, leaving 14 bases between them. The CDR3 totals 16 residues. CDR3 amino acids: CASSFRAGAPGNTIYF. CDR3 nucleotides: TGTGCCAGCAGCTTTAGGGCGGGGGCTCCTGGAAACACCATATATTTT.

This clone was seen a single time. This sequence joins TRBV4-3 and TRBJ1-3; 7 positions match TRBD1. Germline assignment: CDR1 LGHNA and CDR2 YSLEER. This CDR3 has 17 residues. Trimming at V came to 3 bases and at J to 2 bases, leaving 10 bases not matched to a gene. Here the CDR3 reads CASSHQTATGPGNTIYF. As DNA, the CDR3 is TGCGCCAGCAGCCATCAAACGGCGACAGGGCCTGGAAACACCATATATTTT.

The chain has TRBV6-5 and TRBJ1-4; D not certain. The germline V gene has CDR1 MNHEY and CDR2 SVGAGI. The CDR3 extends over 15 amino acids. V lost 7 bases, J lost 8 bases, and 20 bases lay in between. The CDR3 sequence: CASKPNPRIGEKLFF. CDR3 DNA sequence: TGTGCCAGCAAACCCAATCCGAGGATAGGCGAAAAACTGTTTTTT.

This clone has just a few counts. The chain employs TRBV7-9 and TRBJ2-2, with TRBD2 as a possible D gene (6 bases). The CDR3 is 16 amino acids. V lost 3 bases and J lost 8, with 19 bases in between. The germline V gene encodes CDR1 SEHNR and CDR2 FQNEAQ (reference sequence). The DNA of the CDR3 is TGTGCCAGCAGCTTGCCGGGACTCCGGAGTTGGGGGGAGCTGTTTTTT. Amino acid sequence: CASSLPGLRSWGELFF.

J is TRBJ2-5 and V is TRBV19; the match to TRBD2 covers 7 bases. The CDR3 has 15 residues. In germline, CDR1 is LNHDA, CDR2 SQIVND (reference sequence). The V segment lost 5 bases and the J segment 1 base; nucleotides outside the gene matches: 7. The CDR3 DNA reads TGTGCCAGTAGTCTTTTGGGCGGGAGCCAAGAGACCCAGTACTTC. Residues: CASSLLGGSQETQYF.